These 2 T cell receptor beta chains were all obtained from the same sample, sequenced in a study of molecular identifiers for immune sequencing clone quantification. TCRdb called the PCR reads again in MiXCR, with one record for every CDR3 protein. The sample contains about 640,000 distinct CDR3 sequences, nearly 20% of which appear only once. The material sequenced was naive CD8+ T cells from blood, with Jurkat cell RNA spiked in. Subset indicated: FACS-sorted CD8+CD4-CCR7+CD45RA+ naive T cells. The receptors shown here come from a human donor in good health. Some libraries in this study had Jurkat cell RNA spiked in.

With regard to this clonotype: A much larger clone is a single base away; this may be a read error. The V gene is TRBV27, the J gene TRBJ2-6; 9 bases fit TRBD1. The CDR3 has 19 residues. V shed 5 bases and J 3 bases; nucleotides not matched to a gene: 14. Germline lookup yields CDR1 MNHEY and CDR2 SMNVEV (reference sequence). The CDR3 is CASSLGSGQGAGGANVLTF. Here the CDR3 DNA reads TGTGCCAGCAGTCTTGGCTCGGGACAGGGTGCTGGTGGGGCCAACGTCCTGACTTTC.

About this clonotype: A much more abundant neighbour one base away suggests this may be a read error. The J gene is TRBJ2-7, the V gene TRBV6-2 or TRBV6-3, with 8 bases lining up with TRBD1. The germline V gene has CDR1 MNHEY and CDR2 SVGEGT. The CDR3 is made up of 14 amino acids. The CDR3: CASSAGQGSGERYF. The CDR3 region has the DNA TGTGCCAGCAGTGCAGGACAGGGTTCGGGGGAGCGGTACTTC.